This T cell receptor (beta chain) was identified in a study of beta chain features in type 1 diabetes. Study-wide context: The examined sorted cells totaled about 98 million across samples.

The study's findings and limits: PCR may have favored shorter templates equally in patients and controls. Type 1 diabetes patients showed a moderate but significant shortening of TCRB CDR3s in all four CD4+ subsets.

Expressed TCRB transcripts were sequenced, since all the RNA that had been isolated was reverse transcribed. The table came from immunoSEQ multiplex PCR; TCRdb's copy has only in-frame clones and leaves some out. The sample includes 600,000 to 700,000 clones, over 10% of them seen just once. Central memory, naive, regulatory and stem cell-like memory CD4+ cells were sorted by CD45RO/CCR7/CD25/CD127/CD95/CD27. Purity of each sorted population was above 95%. Trimming cost V 1 base and J 1 base, with 10 bases left between them. The CDR3 runs to 15 residues. The germline V gene has CDR1 LGHNA and CDR2 YSLEER. This clone was observed a handful of times. The antigen remains undetermined.

Sequenced: naive CD4+ T cells from blood. The J gene is TRBJ1-1, the V gene TRBV4-3, with a possible D match to TRBD1 (5 bases). The TCR comes from a man aged 25 to 45 with type 1 diabetes. The CDR3 nucleotides read TGCGCCAGCAGCCAAGTTTCCGGGACGAACACTGAAGCTTTCTTT. Its translation is CASSQVSGTNTEAFF.